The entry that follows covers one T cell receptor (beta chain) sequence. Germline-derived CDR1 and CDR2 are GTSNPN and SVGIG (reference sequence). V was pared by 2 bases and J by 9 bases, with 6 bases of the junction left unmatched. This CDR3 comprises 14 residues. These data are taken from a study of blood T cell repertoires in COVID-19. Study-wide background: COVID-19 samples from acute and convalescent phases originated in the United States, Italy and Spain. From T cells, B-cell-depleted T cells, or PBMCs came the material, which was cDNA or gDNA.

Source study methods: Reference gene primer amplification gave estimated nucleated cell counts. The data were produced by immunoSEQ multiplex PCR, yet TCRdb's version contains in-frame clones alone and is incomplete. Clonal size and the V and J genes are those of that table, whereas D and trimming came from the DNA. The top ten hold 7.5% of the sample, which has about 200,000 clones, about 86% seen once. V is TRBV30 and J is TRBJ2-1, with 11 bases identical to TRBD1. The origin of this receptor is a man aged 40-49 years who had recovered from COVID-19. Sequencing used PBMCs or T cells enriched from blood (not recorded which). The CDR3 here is CAWSYGQGAFEQFF. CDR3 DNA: TGTGCCTGGAGTTACGGACAGGGGGCTTTTGAGCAGTTCTTC. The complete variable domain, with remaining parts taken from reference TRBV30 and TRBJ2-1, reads SQTIHQWPATLVQPVGSPLSLECTVEGTSNPNLYWYRQAAGRGLQLLFYSVGIGQISSEVPQNLSASRPQDRQFILSSKKLLLSDSGFYLCAWSYGQGAFEQFFGPGTRLTVL.